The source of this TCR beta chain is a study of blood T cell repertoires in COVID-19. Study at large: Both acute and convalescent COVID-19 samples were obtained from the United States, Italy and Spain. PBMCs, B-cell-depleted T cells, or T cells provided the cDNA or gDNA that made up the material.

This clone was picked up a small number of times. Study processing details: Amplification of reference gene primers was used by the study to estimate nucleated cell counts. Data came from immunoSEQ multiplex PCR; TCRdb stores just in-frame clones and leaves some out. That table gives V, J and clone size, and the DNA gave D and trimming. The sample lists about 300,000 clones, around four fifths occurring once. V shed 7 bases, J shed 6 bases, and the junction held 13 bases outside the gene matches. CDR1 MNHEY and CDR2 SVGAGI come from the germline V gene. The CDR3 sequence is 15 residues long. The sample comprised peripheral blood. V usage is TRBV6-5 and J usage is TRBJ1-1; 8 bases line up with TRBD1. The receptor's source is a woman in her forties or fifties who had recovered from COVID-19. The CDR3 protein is CASIRRTGSKPEAFF. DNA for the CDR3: TGTGCCAGCATCAGACGGACAGGGTCTAAGCCTGAAGCTTTCTTT.